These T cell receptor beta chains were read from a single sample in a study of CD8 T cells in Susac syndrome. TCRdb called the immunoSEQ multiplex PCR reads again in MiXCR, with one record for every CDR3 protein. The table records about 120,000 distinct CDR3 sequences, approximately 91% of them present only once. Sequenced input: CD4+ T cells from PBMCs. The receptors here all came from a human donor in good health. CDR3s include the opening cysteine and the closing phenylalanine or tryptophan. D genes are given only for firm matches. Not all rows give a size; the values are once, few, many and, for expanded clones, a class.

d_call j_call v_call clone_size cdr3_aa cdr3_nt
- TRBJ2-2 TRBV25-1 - CASSSPSGDAGELFF TGTGCCAGCAGTTCACCCTCCGGAGACGCCGGGGAGCTGTTTTTT
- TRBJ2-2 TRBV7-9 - CASSSVRELFF TGTGCCAGCAGCTCGGTCCGGGAGCTGTTTTTT
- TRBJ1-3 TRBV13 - CASSAALWNTIYF TGTGCCAGCAGTGCAGCCCTCTGGAACACCATATATTTT
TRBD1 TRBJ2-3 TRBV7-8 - CASSPRGTGGTDTQYF TGTGCCAGCAGCCCAAGAGGGACAGGGGGAACAGATACGCAGTATTTT
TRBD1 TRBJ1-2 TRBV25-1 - CASSVPGQHAANYGYTF TGTGCCAGTTCGGTCCCGGGACAGCATGCTGCTAACTATGGCTACACCTTC
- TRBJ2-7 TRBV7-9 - CASSTHTGGSYEQYF TGTGCCAGCAGTACCCACACCGGGGGCTCCTACGAGCAGTACTTC
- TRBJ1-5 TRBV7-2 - CASSLGHRISNQPQHF TGTGCCAGCAGCTTAGGTCACAGGATTAGCAATCAGCCCCAGCATTTT
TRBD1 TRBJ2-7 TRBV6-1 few CASGGQFPYEQYF TGTGCCAGCGGGGGACAGTTCCCCTACGAGCAGTACTTC
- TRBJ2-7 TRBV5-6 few CASSWRRGYAYEQYF TGTGCCAGCAGCTGGCGGCGGGGTTATGCCTACGAGCAGTACTTC
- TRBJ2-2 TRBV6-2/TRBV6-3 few CASSLGLTGELFF TGTGCCAGCAGTCTCGGACTTACCGGGGAGCTGTTTTTT
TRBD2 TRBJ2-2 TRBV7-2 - CASSQGSGRTAGELFF TGTGCCAGCAGCCAGGGTAGCGGGAGAACGGCCGGGGAGCTGTTTTTT
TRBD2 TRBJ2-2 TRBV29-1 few CSVESGGGPGELFF TGCAGCGTTGAGTCGGGCGGGGGGCCCGGGGAGCTGTTTTTT
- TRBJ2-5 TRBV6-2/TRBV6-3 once CASRTNVRGETQYF TGTGCCAGCAGAACGAACGTAAGGGGCGAGACCCAGTACTTC
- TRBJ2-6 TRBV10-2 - CASSESSRVGANVLTF TGCGCCAGCAGTGAGTCCTCTAGGGTCGGGGCCAACGTCCTGACTTTC
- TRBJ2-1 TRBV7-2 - CASSRWGGTSDNEQFF TGTGCCAGCAGTCGTTGGGGGGGCACTAGTGACAATGAGCAGTTCTTC
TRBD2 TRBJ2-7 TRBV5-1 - CASSVAGGPSYEQYF TGCGCCAGCAGCGTCGCGGGAGGCCCCTCCTACGAGCAGTACTTC
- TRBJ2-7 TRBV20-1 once CSAREATGAGGGQYF TGCAGTGCTAGAGAAGCGACAGGGGCGGGAGGAGGGCAGTACTTC
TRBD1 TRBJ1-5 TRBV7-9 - CASSPQGADQPQHF TGTGCCAGCAGCCCACAGGGGGCCGATCAGCCCCAGCATTTT
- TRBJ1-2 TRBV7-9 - CASSGDGYGYTF TGTGCCAGCAGCGGAGACGGCTATGGCTACACCTTC
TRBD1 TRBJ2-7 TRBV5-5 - CASRGGQGGYEQYF TGTGCCAGCAGGGGGGGACAGGGAGGCTACGAGCAGTACTTC
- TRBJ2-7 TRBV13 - CASSPRQAGLASF TGTGCCAGCTCCCCCCGCCAGGCCGGGCTAGCAAGCTTC
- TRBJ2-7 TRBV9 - CASSEGGNGHEQYF TGTGCCAGCAGCGAGGGGGGCAACGGACACGAGCAGTACTTC
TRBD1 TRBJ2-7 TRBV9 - CASSETGGTSYEQYF TGTGCCAGCAGCGAGACAGGGGGCACATCCTACGAGCAGTACTTC
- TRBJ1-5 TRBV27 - CASSLSANQPQHF TGTGCCAGCAGTTTGTCGGCGAATCAGCCCCAGCATTTT
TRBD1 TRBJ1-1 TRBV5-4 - CASSFDRGYTEAFF TGTGCCAGCAGCTTCGACAGGGGCTATACTGAAGCTTTCTTT
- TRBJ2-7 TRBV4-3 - CASSQQRGSYEQYF TGCGCCAGCAGCCAGCAACGGGGATCCTACGAGCAGTACTTC
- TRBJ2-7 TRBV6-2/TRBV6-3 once CASNPPGIYEQYF TGTGCCAGCAATCCTCCGGGGATCTACGAGCAGTACTTC
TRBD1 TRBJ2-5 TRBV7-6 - CASNTGVSETQYF TGTGCCAGCAACACAGGGGTATCGGAGACCCAGTACTTC
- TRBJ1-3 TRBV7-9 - CASSTHQQGNTIYF TGTGCCAGCAGCACGCACCAACAAGGAAACACCATATATTTT
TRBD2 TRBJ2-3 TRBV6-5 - CASSRLAEEYTQYF TGTGCCAGCAGCCGACTAGCGGAAGAATATACGCAGTATTTT
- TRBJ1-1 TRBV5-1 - CASREQLNTEAFF TGCGCCAGCAGAGAACAGCTGAACACTGAAGCTTTCTTT
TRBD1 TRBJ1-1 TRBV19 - CASSTRQGTEAFF TGTGCCAGTAGTACCCGACAGGGAACTGAAGCTTTCTTT
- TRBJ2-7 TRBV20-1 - CSGTGITSYEQYF TGCAGTGGAACGGGTATTACCTCCTACGAGCAGTACTTC
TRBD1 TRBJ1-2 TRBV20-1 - CSARQDRGNTF TGCAGTGCTAGGCAGGACAGGGGTAACACCTTC
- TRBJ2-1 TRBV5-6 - CASSLVGAGEQFF TGTGCCAGCAGCTTGGTAGGGGCGGGGGAGCAGTTCTTC
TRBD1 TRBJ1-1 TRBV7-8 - CASSLRQGVGLTEAFF TGTGCCAGCAGCTTACGACAGGGGGTCGGATTGACTGAAGCTTTCTTT
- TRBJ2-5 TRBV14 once CASSQGSGMSRETQYF TGTGCCAGCAGCCAAGGATCAGGGATGAGCAGAGAGACCCAGTACTTC
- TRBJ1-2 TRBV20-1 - CSAPPQTAGSYGYTF TGCAGTGCCCCACCCCAGACAGCTGGTAGCTATGGCTACACCTTC
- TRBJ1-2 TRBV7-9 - CASSLLIGTRLYGYTF TGTGCCAGCAGCTTACTTATCGGGACGCGGCTCTATGGCTACACCTTC
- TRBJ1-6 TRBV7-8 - CASSLGRTVGVNSPLHF TGTGCCAGCAGCTTAGGGCGGACAGTGGGAGTAAATTCACCCCTCCACTTT
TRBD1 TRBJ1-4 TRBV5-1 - CASSRTGVTATNEKLFF TGCGCCAGCAGCCGGACAGGGGTAACTGCAACTAATGAAAAACTGTTTTTT
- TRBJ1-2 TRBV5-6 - CASSFTGTPYYTF TGTGCCAGCAGCTTCACTGGTACTCCTTACTACACCTTC
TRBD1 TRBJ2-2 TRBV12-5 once CASGSGTGDTGELFF TGTGCTAGTGGTTCCGGGACAGGGGACACCGGGGAGCTGTTTTTT
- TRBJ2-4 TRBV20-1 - CSAPATGIAKNIQYF TGCAGTGCGCCGGCCACAGGGATAGCCAAAAACATTCAGTACTTC
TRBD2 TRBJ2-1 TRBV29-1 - CSVRSPGGRALDEQFF TGCAGCGTGAGAAGCCCAGGCGGGAGGGCCCTCGATGAGCAGTTCTTC
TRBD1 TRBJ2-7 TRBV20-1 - CSARDPTEGDRPYEQYF TGCAGTGCTAGAGATCCGACAGAAGGGGACAGGCCCTACGAGCAGTACTTC
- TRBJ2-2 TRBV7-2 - CASSFRVTGELFF TGTGCCAGCAGCTTTCGGGTGACCGGGGAGCTGTTTTTT
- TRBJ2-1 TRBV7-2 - CASSLTRLEQFF TGTGCCAGCAGCTTAACTCGGCTCGAGCAGTTCTTC
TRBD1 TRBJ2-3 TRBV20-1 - CSATYGTGGKYF TGCAGTGCCACCTATGGGACAGGGGGCAAGTATTTT
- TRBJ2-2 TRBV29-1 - CSVETGELFF TGCAGCGTTGAAACCGGGGAGCTGTTTTTT
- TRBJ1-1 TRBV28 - CASVMGGRTEAFF TGTGCCAGCGTTATGGGGGGAAGGACTGAAGCTTTCTTT
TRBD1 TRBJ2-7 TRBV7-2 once CASSLTRDRGPYEQYF TGTGCCAGCAGCTTAACCCGGGACAGGGGCCCATACGAGCAGTACTTC
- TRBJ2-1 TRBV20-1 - CSADRDNNLNEQFF TGCAGTGCTGACCGGGACAACAACCTCAATGAGCAGTTCTTC
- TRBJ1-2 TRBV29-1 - CSVERDQEGYTF TGCAGCGTTGAACGTGATCAAGAGGGCTACACCTTC
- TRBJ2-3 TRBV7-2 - CASSAPTPGTDTQYF TGTGCCAGCAGCGCACCGACTCCGGGGACCGATACGCAGTATTTT